This T cell receptor (beta chain) appears in the sequencing data of a study of blood T cell repertoires in COVID-19. Whole-study context: Collection of acute and convalescent COVID-19 samples took place in the United States, Italy and Spain. T cells, B-cell-depleted T cells, or PBMCs supplied cDNA or gDNA.

Data came from immunoSEQ multiplex PCR; TCRdb stores just in-frame clones and leaves some out. The repertoire holds 80,000 or so clones, 70% to 90% seen once, with 9.5% to 13% in the top ten. Germline V gene data show CDR1 as LNHDA and CDR2 as SQIVND (reference sequence). Unmatched junction bases numbered 4, after V lost 7 bases and J lost 4 bases. This CDR3 spans 13 amino acids. Patients at the Seattle site were enrolled during active infection and followed longitudinally. This sequence was found in a man aged 55 to 70 with COVID-19, enrolled during active disease. The sample was peripheral blood. The chain employs TRBV19 and TRBJ1-1; TRBD1 matches 9 bases. CDR3 loop: CASKGTGTTEAFF. For the CDR3, the DNA is TGTGCCAGTAAAGGGACAGGGACCACTGAAGCTTTCTTT.